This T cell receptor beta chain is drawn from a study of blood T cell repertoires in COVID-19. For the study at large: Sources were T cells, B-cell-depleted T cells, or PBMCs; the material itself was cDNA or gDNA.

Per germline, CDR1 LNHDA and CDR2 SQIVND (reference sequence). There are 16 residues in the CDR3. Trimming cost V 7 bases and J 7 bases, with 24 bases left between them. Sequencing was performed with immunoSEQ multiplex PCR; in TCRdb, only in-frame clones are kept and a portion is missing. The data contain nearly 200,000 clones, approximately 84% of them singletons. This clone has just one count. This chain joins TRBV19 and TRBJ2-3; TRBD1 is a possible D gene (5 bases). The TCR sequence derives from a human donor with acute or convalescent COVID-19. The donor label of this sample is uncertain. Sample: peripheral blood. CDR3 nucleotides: TGTGCCAGTACCCCTACCTCTCTTGGGGCCGCAAATACGCAGTATTTT. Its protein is CASTPTSLGAANTQYF.